Each of the 9 T cell receptor beta chains below was sequenced from the same sample in a study of vaccination and CD4 T cells after COVID-19. Cultured CD4+ T-cell DNA underwent Oncomine TCR Beta short-read sequencing. MiXCR, applied by TCRdb to the PCR reads, yields one record per CDR3 protein. The data show around 5,400 distinct CDR3 sequences, around two fifths seen once. These receptors have no identified antigens. Treatment here: roughly 10-day PBMC culture with coronavirus spike peptide pools or control peptides (ViraFEST assay). An unexposed donor provided the CD4+ T cells, which were collected before the COVID-19 pandemic (2011-2018). The sequenced sample consisted of CD4+ T cells from blood, cultured in vitro. The receptors stem from a human donor in good health.

This clonotype was found a few times. J is TRBJ1-2 and V is TRBV2; TRBD1 matches at 12 bases. There are 15 residues in the CDR3. After removal of 6 bases from V and 2 bases from J, the junction contained 4 bases not matched to a gene. Per germline, CDR1 SNHLY and CDR2 FYNNEI. In DNA form, the CDR3 reads TGTGCCAGCAGCGGGGACAGGGGGCTGAACTATGGCTACACCTTC. It codes for CASSGDRGLNYGYTF. Full variable domain (missing parts from reference TRBV2 and TRBJ1-2): EPEVTQTPSHQVTQMGQEVILRCVPISNHLYFYWYRQILGQKVEFLVSFYNNEISEKSEIFDDQFSVERPDGSNFTLKIRSTKLEDSAMYFCASSGDRGLNYGYTFGSGTRLTVV.

This chain links TRBV6-1 with TRBJ2-1; D uncertain. Between the trimmed V and J ends, which lost 7 bases and 7 bases, there was a span of 17 bases. CDR1 is MNHNS and CDR2 is SASEGT in the germline V gene. CDR3 size: 14 residues. The CDR3 is CASTAKGTRNEQFF. The CDR3 DNA reads as TGTGCCAGCACGGCGAAGGGTACCCGGAATGAGCAGTTCTTC.

This sequence joins TRBV30 and TRBJ2-7; 7 nucleotides align to TRBD1. CDR3 length equals 12 residues. Germline CDR1 is GTSNPN and CDR2 is SVGIG (reference sequence). The trim removed 4 bases at V and 4 bases at J, leaving 4 bases unmatched. The CDR3 loop reads CAWTSGGYEQYF. The CDR3 DNA reads as TGTGCCTGGACTTCAGGGGGTTACGAGCAGTACTTC.

This clonotype appeared a few times. The chain uses TRBV7-9 and TRBJ2-7, with D possibly being TRBD1 (6 bases). Germline V gene data show CDR1 as SEHNR and CDR2 as FQNEAQ (reference sequence). The length of the CDR3 is 15 residues. Trimming stripped 2 bases from V and 2 bases from J, with 13 bases between. The CDR3 nucleotides are TGTGCCAGCAGCTTAAGGGCAGGGGACGCCTACGAGCAGTACTTC. It yields the protein CASSLRAGDAYEQYF.

This clonotype was counted only a few times. One junction end disagrees with the germline gene, perhaps due to a read error. This chain joins TRBV10-3 and TRBJ1-3; D might be TRBD1 (5 bases). This CDR3 has 15 amino acids. Germline assignment: CDR1 ENHRY and CDR2 SYGVKD. The CDR3 nucleotides read TGCCAGTCTTGGGACGTGGATGCCGGACCCGGCACCATATATTTT. Translated: CQSWDVDAGPGTIYF.

The rearrangement joins TRBV20-1 to TRBJ1-2; 12 nucleotides match TRBD1. The CDR3 runs 12 residues. Trimming cost V 6 bases and J 6 bases; bases outside gene matches: 2. Looked up from germline, CDR1 is DFQATT and CDR2 is SNEGSKA (reference sequence). The CDR3: CSAGQGADGYTF. The CDR3 DNA reads TGCAGTGCGGGACAGGGGGCTGATGGCTACACCTTC.

This chain joins TRBV6-5 and TRBJ1-2, with TRBD1 matching 8 bases. The ends lost 0 bases at V and 4 bases at J; junction bases unmatched: 1. The CDR3 loop spans 14 amino acids. Germline V gene data show CDR1 as MNHEY and CDR2 as SVGAGI. CDR3 protein: CASSYSRGLYGYTF. In DNA form, the CDR3 reads TGTGCCAGCAGTTACTCCAGGGGGCTCTATGGCTACACCTTC.

This clonotype was picked up one time. The chain carries TRBV6-1 and TRBJ2-3; 8 bases are a match to TRBD2. V lost 6 bases to trimming and J lost 4 bases; unmatched junction nucleotides: 18. The CDR3 contains 18 residues. Germline V gene lookup returns CDR1 MNHNS and CDR2 SASEGT. The DNA of the CDR3 is TGTGCCAGCAGCCCCCGGAGGCTAGCGGGCCGGAGGCCAGATACGCAGTATTTT. Its protein product is CASSPRRLAGRRPDTQYF.

V and J are TRBV20-1 and TRBJ2-7, with D uncertain. The CDR3 loop spans 11 amino acids. V lost 6 bases and J 6 bases, leaving 12 bases between the germline ends. Germline CDR1 is DFQATT and CDR2 is SNEGSKA (reference sequence). The CDR3: CSASTLIEQYF. The CDR3 DNA follows: TGCAGTGCCAGCACTTTGATCGAGCAGTACTTC.